This T cell receptor beta chain came from a study of cytomegalovirus exposure and HLA in healthy donors. This CDR3 is 14 amino acids long. With 2 bases removed from V and 4 bases from J, the gap between germline ends came to 8 bases. CDR1 and CDR2 (germline): SGHTA, FQGNSA. General study points: According to a subsequent analysis, TCR clusters from the first cohort were inclined to appear together in the 120 validation repertoires. The classifier reportedly diagnosed cytomegalovirus status with high sensitivity and specificity. Rarity marked most TCR sequences, yet some public TCRs occurred in many donors. Cytomegalovirus-associated status was assigned to 164 TCR beta chains.

Repertoires were generated with immunoSEQ multiplex PCR, while TCRdb's copy carries only in-frame clones and drops some. The top ten clones hold roughly 1.2% of a sample with 56,000 or so clones, more than 80% of them seen once. For this clone: Its antigen is unidentified.

Material for sequencing was PBMCs. The sequence came from a man aged 18 to 30 in good health and CMV-seronegative. The V and J genes are TRBV7-2 and TRBJ2-2; D unclear. CDR3 coding DNA: TGTGCCAGCAGCTTAAACTCCCCCACCGGGGAGCTGTTTTTT. Translating it yields CASSLNSPTGELFF.